This T cell receptor (beta chain) was profiled in a study of blood T cell repertoires in COVID-19 (TCRdb year 2020). Study-wide context: The collaborator samples originated in the United States, Italy and Spain and spanned the acute and convalescent phases of COVID-19. The samples were drawn from two sources: the first 160 participants of the ongoing ImmuneRACE study, and 1,200 or so subjects contributed by 6 global collaborators. Deeply sampled blood TCRbeta repertoires from subjects exposed to, actively infected with, or recovered from COVID-19 were included in the dataset. The material from the prospective study consisted of cDNA or gDNA derived from T cells, B-cell-depleted T cells, or PBMCs. The repertoires were released in a freely available public database intended as a resource for research on the immune response to SARS-CoV-2. HLA class I and class II types, where available, came from metadata supplied by the sample provider rather than from assay-based typing. The sample metadata nearly always contained a de-identified subject ID, COVID-19 status, age in years and sex.

Broad study findings and their caveats: The quantity of clinical and demographic metadata differed by source and by participant and was supplied without curation.

The collaborating institutions used their own protocols to collect whole blood in K2EDTA tubes. For TCRbeta analysis, collaborators shipped samples as frozen whole blood, isolated PBMCs, or DNA extracted from either of those sample types. The CDR3 runs 16 residues from the cysteine to the phenylalanine. Of the read, only the CDR3 DNA is kept; its 48 bases are in frame from base 1. The junction shows trimming of 3 bases on V and 5 bases on J, and the gene matches do not reach 10 bases of it. From a lookup of the germline V gene (reference sequence), CDR1 and CDR2 are SGHAT and FQDESV. TCRbeta CDR3 regions were amplified from genomic DNA using the immunoSEQ Assay, a bias-controlled multiplex PCR. The authors' analysis ran thus. Within the assay, amplification of reference gene primers was used to estimate how many nucleated cells each sample contained. To quantify the absolute abundance of each unique TCRbeta CDR3 rearrangement, sequence reads were collapsed and filtered. For each sample, productive Simpson clonality was calculated as the square root of Simpson's diversity index across productive rearrangements. The source is immuneACCESS, and TCRdb retained only in-frame sequences with V and J called. Part of the clones is not carried over; for the studies checked, unresolved V genes explain less than half of this, and the remainder is unexplained. V, J and clone size are those of that table, while D and trimming were read from the DNA. The sample table holds over 70,000 clones, of which around 82% were seen once. Together, the top ten hold around 30% of the sample.

For this clone: Its recognized antigen is unknown. Qualities for individual bases were not recorded, and no much larger clone is one base off.

The sample taken for sequencing was peripheral blood. The receptor was derived from a human donor in a cohort sampled during active COVID-19. This chain is built from TRBV11-1 and TRBJ2-5; a stretch of 9 junction bases matches TRBD1. The CDR3 amino acid sequence is: CASSLSGTGIWETQYF. The DNA sequence follows: TGTGCCAGCAGCTTGTCCGGGACAGGGATCTGGGAGACCCAGTACTTC.